The following is a TCR beta chain sequence with its context. Its antigen is unknown. The sample belongs to a study of shared clonotypes between healthy human individuals. Points from the study as a whole: The sampled material consisted only of blood, and tissue repertoires are likely to differ.

A deep-level run was used for the assay. The method was immunoSEQ multiplex PCR; TCRdb's version includes in-frame clones alone and lacks a portion of them. This table holds about 490,000 clones, 75% to 85% found once. The germline V gene has CDR1 GTSNPN and CDR2 SVGIG (reference sequence). This CDR3 is 13 amino acids long. V gave up 4 bases and J gave up 15 bases; unmatched junction bases: 13. The V gene is TRBV30, the J gene TRBJ2-1, with TRBD2 matching over 9 bases. Sequencing input: PBMCs. This sequence originates from a woman between 40 and 50 years old in good health. Some clones in this sample may be carry-over from other donors' samples. CDR3 residues: CAWKQAGGGRVFF. CDR3 DNA: TGTGCCTGGAAGCAAGCGGGAGGCGGGAGGGTGTTCTTC. Full variable domain (rest looked up from reference TRBV30 and TRBJ2-1): SQTIHQWPATLVQPVGSPLSLECTVEGTSNPNLYWYRQAAGRGLQLLFYSVGIGQISSEVPQNLSASRPQDRQFILSSKKLLLSDSGFYLCAWKQAGGGRVFFGPGTRLTVL.